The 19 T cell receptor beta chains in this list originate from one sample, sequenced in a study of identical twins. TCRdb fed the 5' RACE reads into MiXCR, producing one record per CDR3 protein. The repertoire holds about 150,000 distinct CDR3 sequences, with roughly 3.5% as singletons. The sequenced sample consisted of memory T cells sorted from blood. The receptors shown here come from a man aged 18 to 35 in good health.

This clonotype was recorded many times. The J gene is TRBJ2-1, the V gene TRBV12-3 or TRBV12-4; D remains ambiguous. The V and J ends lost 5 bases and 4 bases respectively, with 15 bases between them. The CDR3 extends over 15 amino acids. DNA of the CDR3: TGTGCCAGCAGTCCGCCGGCTCCCCGATACAATGAGCAGTTCTTC. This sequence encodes CASSPPAPRYNEQFF.

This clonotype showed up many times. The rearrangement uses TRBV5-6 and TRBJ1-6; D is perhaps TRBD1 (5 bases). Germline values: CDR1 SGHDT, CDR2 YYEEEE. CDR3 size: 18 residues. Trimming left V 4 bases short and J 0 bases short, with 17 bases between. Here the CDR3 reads CASSARVGASSYNSPLHF. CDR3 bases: TGTGCCAGCAGCGCCCGTGTAGGGGCGAGCTCCTATAATTCACCCCTCCACTTT.

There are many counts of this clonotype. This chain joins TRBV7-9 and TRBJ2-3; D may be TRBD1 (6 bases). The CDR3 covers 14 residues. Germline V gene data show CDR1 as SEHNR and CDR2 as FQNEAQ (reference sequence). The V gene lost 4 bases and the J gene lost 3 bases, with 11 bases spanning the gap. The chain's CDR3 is CASSYRERTDTQYF. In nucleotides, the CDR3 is TGTGCCAGCAGCTACAGGGAGCGTACAGATACGCAGTATTTT.

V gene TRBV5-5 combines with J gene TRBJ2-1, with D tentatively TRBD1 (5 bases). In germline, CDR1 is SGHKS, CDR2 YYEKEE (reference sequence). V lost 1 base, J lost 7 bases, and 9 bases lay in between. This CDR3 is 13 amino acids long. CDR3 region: CASSLQGSNEQFF. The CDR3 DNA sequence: TGTGCCAGCAGCTTGCAGGGCTCAAATGAGCAGTTCTTC.

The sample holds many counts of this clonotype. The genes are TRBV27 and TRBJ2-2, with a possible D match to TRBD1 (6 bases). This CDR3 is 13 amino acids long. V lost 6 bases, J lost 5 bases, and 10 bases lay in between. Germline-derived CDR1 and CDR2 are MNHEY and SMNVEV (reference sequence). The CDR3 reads CASSGTGTGELFF. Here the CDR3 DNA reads TGTGCCAGCAGCGGAACAGGGACCGGGGAGCTGTTTTTT.

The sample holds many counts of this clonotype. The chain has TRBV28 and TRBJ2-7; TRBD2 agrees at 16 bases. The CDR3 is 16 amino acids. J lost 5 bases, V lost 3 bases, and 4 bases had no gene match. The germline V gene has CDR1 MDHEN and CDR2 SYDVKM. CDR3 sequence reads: CASSLMGLAGGDEQYF. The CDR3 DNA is TGTGCCAGCAGTTTGATGGGACTAGCGGGAGGGGACGAGCAGTACTTC. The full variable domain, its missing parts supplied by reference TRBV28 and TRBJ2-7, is DVKVTQSSRYLVKRTGEKVFLECVQDMDHENMFWYRQDPGLGLRLIYFSYDVKMKEKGDIPEGYSVSREKKERFSLILESASTNQTSMYLCASSLMGLAGGDEQYFGPGTRLTVT.

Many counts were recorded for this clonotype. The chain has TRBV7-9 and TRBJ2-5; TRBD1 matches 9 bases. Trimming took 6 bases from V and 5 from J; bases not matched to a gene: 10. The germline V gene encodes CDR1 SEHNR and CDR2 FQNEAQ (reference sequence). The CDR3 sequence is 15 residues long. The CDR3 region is CASSSWDRVSETQYF. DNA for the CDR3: TGTGCCAGCAGTTCCTGGGACAGGGTGTCGGAGACCCAGTACTTC.

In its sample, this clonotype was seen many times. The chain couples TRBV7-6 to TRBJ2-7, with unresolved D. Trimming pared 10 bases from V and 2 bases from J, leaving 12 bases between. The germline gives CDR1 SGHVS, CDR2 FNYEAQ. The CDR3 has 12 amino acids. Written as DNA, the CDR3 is TGTGCCAAGACGGGCAGTGCCTACGAGCAGTACGTC. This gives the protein CAKTGSAYEQYV.

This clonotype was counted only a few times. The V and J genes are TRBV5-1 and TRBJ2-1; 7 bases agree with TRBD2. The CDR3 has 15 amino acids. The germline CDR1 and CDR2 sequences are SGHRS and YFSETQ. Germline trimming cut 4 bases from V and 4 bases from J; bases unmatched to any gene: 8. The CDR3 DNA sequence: TGCGCCAGCAGCCCGGAAGCGGGATCTTACAATGAGCAGTTCTTC. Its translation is CASSPEAGSYNEQFF. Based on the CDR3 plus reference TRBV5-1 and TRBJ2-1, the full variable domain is KAGVTQTPRYLIKTRGQQVTLSCSPISGHRSVSWYQQTPGQGLQFLFEYFSETQRNKGNFPGRFSGRQFSNSRSEMNVSTLELGDSALYLCASSPEAGSYNEQFFGPGTRLTVL.

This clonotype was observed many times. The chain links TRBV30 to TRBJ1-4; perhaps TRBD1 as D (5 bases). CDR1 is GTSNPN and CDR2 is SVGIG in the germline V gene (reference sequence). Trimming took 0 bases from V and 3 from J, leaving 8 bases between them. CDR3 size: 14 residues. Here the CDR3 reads CAWSVTAANEKLFF. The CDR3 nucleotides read TGTGCCTGGAGTGTGACAGCTGCTAATGAAAAACTGTTTTTT. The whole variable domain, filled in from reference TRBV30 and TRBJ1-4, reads SQTIHQWPATLVQPVGSPLSLECTVEGTSNPNLYWYRQAAGRGLQLLFYSVGIGQISSEVPQNLSASRPQDRQFILSSKKLLLSDSGFYLCAWSVTAANEKLFFGSGTQLSVL.

The CDR3 nucleotides are TGTGCCATCAGCGAATGGGGGCAGCCGAACACTGAAGCTTTCTTT. Translating gives CAISEWGQPNTEAFF. The rearrangement uses TRBV10-3 and TRBJ1-1, with D perhaps TRBD1 (6 bases). Trimming removed 6 bases from V and 1 base from J, with 15 bases in between. The length of the CDR3 is 15 residues. Germline V gene data show CDR1 as ENHRY and CDR2 as SYGVKD.

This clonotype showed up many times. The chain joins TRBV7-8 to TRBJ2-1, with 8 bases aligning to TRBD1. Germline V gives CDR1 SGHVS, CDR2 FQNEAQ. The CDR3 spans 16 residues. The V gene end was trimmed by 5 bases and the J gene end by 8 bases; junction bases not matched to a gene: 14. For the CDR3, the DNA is TGTGCCAGCAGCAACGGACAGGGCGTTTTTGGTTATGAGCAGTTCTTC. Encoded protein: CASSNGQGVFGYEQFF.

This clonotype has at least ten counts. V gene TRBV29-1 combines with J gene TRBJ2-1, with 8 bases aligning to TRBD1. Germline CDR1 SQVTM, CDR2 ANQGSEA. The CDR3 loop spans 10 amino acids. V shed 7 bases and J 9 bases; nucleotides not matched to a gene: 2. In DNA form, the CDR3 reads TGCAGCGGGGGACAGGTTGAGCAGTTCTTC. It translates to CSGGQVEQFF.

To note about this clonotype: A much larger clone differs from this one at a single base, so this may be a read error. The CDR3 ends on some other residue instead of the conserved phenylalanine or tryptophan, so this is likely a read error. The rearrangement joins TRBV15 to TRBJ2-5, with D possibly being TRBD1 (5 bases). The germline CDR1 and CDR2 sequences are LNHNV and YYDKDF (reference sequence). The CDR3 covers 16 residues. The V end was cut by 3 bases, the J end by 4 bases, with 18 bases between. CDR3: CATSSQMGLVGETQYY. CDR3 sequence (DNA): TGTGCCACCAGCAGTCAAATGGGGCTAGTCGGAGAGACCCAGTACTAC.

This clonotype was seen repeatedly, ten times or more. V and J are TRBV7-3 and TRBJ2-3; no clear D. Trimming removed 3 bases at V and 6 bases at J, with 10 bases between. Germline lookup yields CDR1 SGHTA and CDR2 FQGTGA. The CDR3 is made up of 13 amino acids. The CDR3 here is CASSFGSGDTQYF. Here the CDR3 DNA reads TGTGCCAGCAGCTTCGGCTCCGGGGATACGCAGTATTTT.

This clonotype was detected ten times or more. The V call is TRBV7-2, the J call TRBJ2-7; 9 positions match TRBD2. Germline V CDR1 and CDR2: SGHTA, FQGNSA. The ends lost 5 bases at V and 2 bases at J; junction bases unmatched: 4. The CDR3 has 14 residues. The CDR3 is CASSMGLAAYEQYF. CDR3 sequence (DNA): TGTGCCAGCAGCATGGGACTAGCTGCCTACGAGCAGTACTTC.

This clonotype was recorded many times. CDR3 nucleotide sequence: TGCGCCAGCAGCTTGGGCCGTCAGGGGATCATAGCCTACGAGCAGTACTTC. Amino acids: CASSLGRQGIIAYEQYF. The genes are TRBV5-1 and TRBJ2-7, with a weak D call TRBD1 (6 bases). CDR3 length: 17 amino acids. V lost 0 bases to trimming and J lost 2 bases, with 18 bases between them. CDR1 SGHRS and CDR2 YFSETQ come from the germline V gene.

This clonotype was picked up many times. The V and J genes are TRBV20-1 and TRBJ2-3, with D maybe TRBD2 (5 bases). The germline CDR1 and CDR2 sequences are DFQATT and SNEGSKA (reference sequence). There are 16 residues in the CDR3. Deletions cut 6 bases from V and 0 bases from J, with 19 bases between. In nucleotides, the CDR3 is TGCAGTGCGCCCGAGGGATTGCGGTCTAGCACAGATACGCAGTATTTT. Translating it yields CSAPEGLRSSTDTQYF.

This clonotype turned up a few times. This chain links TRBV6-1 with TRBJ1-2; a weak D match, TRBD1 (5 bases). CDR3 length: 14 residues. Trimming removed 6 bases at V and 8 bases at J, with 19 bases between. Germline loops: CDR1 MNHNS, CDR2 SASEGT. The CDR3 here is CASRKGRNYRGYTF. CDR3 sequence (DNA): TGTGCCAGCAGGAAGGGGAGGAACTATCGCGGCTACACCTTC.